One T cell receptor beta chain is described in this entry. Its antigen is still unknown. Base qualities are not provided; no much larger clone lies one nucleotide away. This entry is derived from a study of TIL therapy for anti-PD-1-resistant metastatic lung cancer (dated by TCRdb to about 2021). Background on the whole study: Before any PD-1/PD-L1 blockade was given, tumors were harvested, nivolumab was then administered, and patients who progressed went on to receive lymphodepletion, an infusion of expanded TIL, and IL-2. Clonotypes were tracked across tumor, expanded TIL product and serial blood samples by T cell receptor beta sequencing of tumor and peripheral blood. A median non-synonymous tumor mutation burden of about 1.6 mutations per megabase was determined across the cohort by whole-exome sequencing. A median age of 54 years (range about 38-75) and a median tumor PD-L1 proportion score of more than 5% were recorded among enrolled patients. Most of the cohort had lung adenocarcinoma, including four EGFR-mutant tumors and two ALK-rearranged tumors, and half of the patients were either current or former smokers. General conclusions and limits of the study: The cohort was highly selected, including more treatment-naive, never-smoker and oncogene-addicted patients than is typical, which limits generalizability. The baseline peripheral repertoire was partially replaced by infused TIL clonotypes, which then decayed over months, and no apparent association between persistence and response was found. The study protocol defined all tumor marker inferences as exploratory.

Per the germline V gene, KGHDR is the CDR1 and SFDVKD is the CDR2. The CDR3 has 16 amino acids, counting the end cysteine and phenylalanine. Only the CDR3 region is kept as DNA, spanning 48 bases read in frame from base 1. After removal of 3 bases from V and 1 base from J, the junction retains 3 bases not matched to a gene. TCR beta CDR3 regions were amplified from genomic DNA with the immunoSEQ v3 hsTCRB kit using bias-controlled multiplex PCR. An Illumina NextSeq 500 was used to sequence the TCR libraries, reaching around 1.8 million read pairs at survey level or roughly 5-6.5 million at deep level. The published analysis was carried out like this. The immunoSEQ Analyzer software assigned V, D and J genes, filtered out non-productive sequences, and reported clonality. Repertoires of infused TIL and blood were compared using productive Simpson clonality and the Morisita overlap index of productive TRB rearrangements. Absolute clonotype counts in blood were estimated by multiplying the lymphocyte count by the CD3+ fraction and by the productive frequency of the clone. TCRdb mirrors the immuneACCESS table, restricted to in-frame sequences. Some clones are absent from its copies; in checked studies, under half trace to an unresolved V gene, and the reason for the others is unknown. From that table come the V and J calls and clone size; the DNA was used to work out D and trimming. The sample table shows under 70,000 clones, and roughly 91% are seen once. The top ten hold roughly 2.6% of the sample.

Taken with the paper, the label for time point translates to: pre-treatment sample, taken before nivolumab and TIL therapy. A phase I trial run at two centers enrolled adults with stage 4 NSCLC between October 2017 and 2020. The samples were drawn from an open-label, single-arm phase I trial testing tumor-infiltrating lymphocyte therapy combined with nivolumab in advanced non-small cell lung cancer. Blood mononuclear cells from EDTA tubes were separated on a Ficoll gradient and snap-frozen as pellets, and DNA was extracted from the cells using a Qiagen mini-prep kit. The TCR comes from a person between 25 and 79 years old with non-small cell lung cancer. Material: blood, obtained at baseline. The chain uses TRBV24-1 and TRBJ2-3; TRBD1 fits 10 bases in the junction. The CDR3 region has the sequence CATSDHGTGGTDTQYF. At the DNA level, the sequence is TGTGCCACCAGTGATCATGGGACAGGGGGCACAGATACGCAGTATTTT.